Below, 22 T cell receptor beta chains from the same sample are listed, as sequenced in a study of control samples from healthy donors and cancer patients (dated by TCRdb to 2018 to 2020). Preparation of the library involved the immunoSEQ multiplex PCR assay. The immuneACCESS repertoire file appears here via TCRdb, limited to in-frame rearrangements. These files lack a portion of the clones; in checked studies, under half of the deficit traces to unresolved V genes, and the cause of the others is not known. The sample table lists about 180,000 clones, 90% of them with a count of one. The ten biggest clones cover roughly 1.3% of the sample. The sequenced material came from blood. Receptors originate from a woman aged 45 to 65 in good health.

J is TRBJ1-1 and V is TRBV11-2; no reliable D call. Germline V lookup: CDR1 SGHAT, CDR2 FQNNGV. Trimming removed 4 bases from V and 10 bases from J, with 13 bases in between. This CDR3 is 12 amino acids long. In DNA form, the CDR3 reads TGTGCCAGCAGCTCCGGAACGCTGGTAGCTTTCTTT. It specifies CASSSGTLVAFF.

V is TRBV11-2 and J is TRBJ1-6; D remains unclear. V lost 6 bases and J lost 8, with 17 bases in between. Per the germline V gene, CDR1 is SGHAT and CDR2 is FQNNGV. There are 15 residues in the CDR3. CDR3 sequence reads: CASSPVKGRDSPLHF. The DNA for the CDR3 is TGTGCCAGCAGTCCAGTGAAGGGTAGGGATTCACCCCTCCACTTT.

The chain is built from TRBV28 and TRBJ1-3, with 7 positions matching TRBD1. The germline gives CDR1 MDHEN, CDR2 SYDVKM. The CDR3 has 15 residues. V lost 6 bases and J lost 5; bases outside the gene matches: 10. The CDR3 DNA reads as TGTGCCAGCAGCGGTGACAGGGATTACAGAAACACCATATATTTT. It encodes CASSGDRDYRNTIYF. The full variable domain, rest sourced from reference TRBV28 and TRBJ1-3, is DVKVTQSSRYLVKRTGEKVFLECVQDMDHENMFWYRQDPGLGLRLIYFSYDVKMKEKGDIPEGYSVSREKKERFSLILESASTNQTSMYLCASSGDRDYRNTIYFGEGSWLTVV.

The rearrangement links TRBV6-6 to TRBJ2-4, with TRBD1 as a possible D gene (6 bases). Germline V gene lookup returns CDR1 MNHNY and CDR2 SVGAGI (reference sequence). V was clipped by 7 bases and J by 0 bases, with 10 bases between them. CDR3 length equals 14 residues. CDR3 amino acids: CASTPGVAKNIQYF. The CDR3 DNA sequence: TGTGCCAGCACCCCAGGGGTAGCCAAAAACATTCAGTACTTC.

The chain carries TRBV11-2 and TRBJ2-1; TRBD1 matches at 7 bases. After removal of 8 bases from V and 0 bases from J, the junction contained 7 bases not matched to a gene. This CDR3 contains 15 residues. CDR1 SGHAT and CDR2 FQNNGV come from the germline V gene. The CDR3 is CASGDRASSYNEQFF. Here the CDR3 DNA reads TGTGCCAGCGGTGACAGGGCGAGCTCCTACAATGAGCAGTTCTTC.

The table lists this clone with a few counts. The rearrangement links TRBV15 to TRBJ2-1; 9 bases fit TRBD2. Germline lookup yields CDR1 LNHNV and CDR2 YYDKDF (reference sequence). The V and J ends lost 4 bases and 6 bases, in that order; junction bases with no gene match: 4. The CDR3 has 14 residues. The CDR3 loop is CATSISGSFNEQFF. DNA of the CDR3: TGTGCCACCAGCATTAGCGGGAGTTTCAATGAGCAGTTCTTC.

The genes are TRBV3-1 (or the pseudogene TRBV3-2) and TRBJ2-5; D possibly matches TRBD1 or TRBD2 (5 bases each). Germline V gene sequence: CDR1 LGHDT, CDR2 YNNKEL (reference sequence). CDR3 length: 15 amino acids. V was clipped by 5 bases and J by 3 bases, with 16 bases between them. CDR3: CASSDDSGTEETQYF. The CDR3 nucleotides read TGTGCCAGCAGCGATGACTCCGGGACGGAAGAGACCCAGTACTTC.

The chain joins TRBV15 to TRBJ2-7; 8 bases are a match to TRBD1. Germline V gene sequence: CDR1 LNHNV, CDR2 YYDKDF (reference sequence). The J segment lost 1 base and the V segment lost 3 bases, leaving 5 bases of the junction unmatched. This CDR3 is built from 15 residues. The CDR3 loop reads CATSSLTGASYEQYF. CDR3 nucleotide sequence: TGTGCCACCAGCAGCTTGACAGGGGCGTCCTACGAGCAGTACTTC.

This clone was observed a single time. The gene calls are TRBV21-1 and TRBJ2-5; TRBD1 is taken as the D call from the table, unchecked against the DNA. TRBV21-1 is a pseudogene segment. The CDR3 is made up of 14 amino acids. The CDR3 DNA follows: TGTGCCAGCAGCAAAAGGACAGGGAGGGAGACCCAGTACTTC. Translation gives CASSKRTGRETQYF.

This chain links TRBV4-2 with TRBJ2-1; weak D call: TRBD1 (5 bases). The CDR3 is 15 residues long. Per the germline V gene, CDR1 is LGHNA and CDR2 is YNFKEQ. V was clipped by 0 bases and J by 3 bases, with 9 bases between them. As DNA, the CDR3 is TGTGCCAGCAGCCAAGACCATGACAGCTACAATGAGCAGTTCTTC. This encodes CASSQDHDSYNEQFF.

The chain couples TRBV6-2 or TRBV6-3 to TRBJ1-2; the match to TRBD1 covers 8 bases. V lost 4 bases to trimming and J lost 6 bases; unmatched junction nucleotides: 7. CDR1 is MNHEY and CDR2 is SVGEGT in the germline V gene. The CDR3 runs to 14 residues. CDR3 bases: TGTGCCAGCAGTTCCCCGGACAGGGTGAATGGCTACACCTTC. Translated, it gives CASSSPDRVNGYTF.

This rearrangement joins TRBV6-5 to TRBJ2-7; 14 nucleotides match TRBD2. Germline trimming cut 10 bases from V and 1 base from J; bases unmatched to any gene: 6. This CDR3 is 15 amino acids long. In germline, CDR1 is MNHEY, CDR2 SVGAGI. The CDR3 is CAIGLAGGLSYEQYF. In DNA form, the CDR3 reads TGTGCCATTGGACTAGCGGGAGGCCTGTCCTACGAGCAGTACTTC.

The rearrangement uses TRBV3-1 (or the pseudogene TRBV3-2) and TRBJ1-2; D is ambiguous. Trimming pared 1 base from V and 0 bases from J, leaving 6 bases between. Per germline, CDR1 LGHDT and CDR2 YNNKEL (reference sequence). The CDR3 covers 14 residues. The CDR3 sequence is CASSQANPNYGYTF. The CDR3, as DNA: TGTGCCAGCAGCCAAGCAAACCCTAACTATGGCTACACCTTC.

The chain is built from TRBV19 and TRBJ1-3; D uncertain. V was pared by 3 bases and J by 1 base, with 7 bases between. The CDR3 extends over 14 amino acids. CDR1 and CDR2 from the germline V gene are LNHDA and SQIVND (reference sequence). The chain's CDR3 is CASSIGRSGNTIYF. The CDR3 DNA sequence: TGTGCCAGTAGTATCGGGCGGTCTGGAAACACCATATATTTT.

The chain links TRBV5-1 to TRBJ2-3; D gene unclear. CDR1 and CDR2 from the germline V gene are SGHRS and YFSETQ. The CDR3 totals 14 residues. The germline V and J ends were trimmed by 2 bases and 6 bases, with 13 bases remaining between them. This chain's CDR3 is CASSLFPPPDTQYF. The CDR3 DNA follows: TGCGCCAGCAGCTTATTCCCTCCGCCCGATACGCAGTATTTT.

The CDR3 nucleotides read TGCGCCAGCAGCCCCTTAGGCGGCGGGAGCTCCTACGAGCAGTACTTC. Translating it yields CASSPLGGGSSYEQYF. The chain uses TRBV4-1 and TRBJ2-7; 7 bases fit TRBD2. Germline V gives CDR1 MGHRA, CDR2 YSYEKL. With V trimmed by 4 bases and J by 0 bases, 9 bases remained unmatched. This CDR3 has 16 amino acids.

Points on this clone: The same CDR3 is also encoded by other DNA sequences in this sample. Here the CDR3 DNA reads TGTGCCAGCAGCTTAGGTTCTTACGAGCAGTACTTC. It yields the protein CASSLGSYEQYF. J is TRBJ2-7 and V is TRBV7-9; D remains ambiguous. Trimming pared 1 base from V and 4 bases from J, leaving 5 bases between. The CDR3 runs to 12 residues. Germline CDR1 reads SEHNR; CDR2 reads FQNEAQ (reference sequence).

The genes are TRBV7-2 and TRBJ2-3, with 8 positions matching TRBD1. After removal of 0 bases from V and 12 bases from J, the junction contained 5 bases not matched to a gene. Germline CDR1 is SGHTA and CDR2 is FQGNSA. The CDR3 extends over 13 amino acids. The CDR3: CASSLAGDRGQYF. CDR3 bases: TGTGCCAGCAGCTTAGCGGGAGACAGGGGTCAGTATTTT.

V gene TRBV4-2 combines with J gene TRBJ2-2; D unclear. V was shortened by 1 base and J by 1 base, with 4 bases between the two germline ends. Germline V gives CDR1 LGHNA, CDR2 YNFKEQ. The CDR3 covers 14 residues. The CDR3 DNA sequence: TGTGCCAGCAGCCAAGTCGAGAACACCGGGGAGCTGTTTTTT. Residues: CASSQVENTGELFF.

V usage is TRBV20-1 and J usage is TRBJ1-3; D unresolved. This CDR3 is built from 12 residues. V dropped 3 bases and J dropped 8 bases, with 11 bases sitting between them. Germline V gene sequence: CDR1 DFQATT, CDR2 SNEGSKA (reference sequence). Written as DNA, the CDR3 is TGCAGTGCTAGTTCCGAGGGTGACACCATATATTTT. Its protein product is CSASSEGDTIYF.

This chain links TRBV18 with TRBJ2-7; 10 positions match TRBD1. The germline V gene has CDR1 KGHSH and CDR2 LQKENI. The trim removed 6 bases at V and 5 bases at J, leaving 7 bases unmatched. This CDR3 has 14 residues. In DNA form, the CDR3 reads TGTGCCAGCTCGGCCGGGACAGGGGTCCACGAGCAGTACTTC. It yields the protein CASSAGTGVHEQYF.

V usage is TRBV27 and J usage is TRBJ1-4, with a tentative D call TRBD1 (5 bases). Germline V gives CDR1 MNHEY, CDR2 SMNVEV (reference sequence). This CDR3 is built from 15 residues. Trimming stripped 6 bases from V and 4 bases from J, with 15 bases between. The CDR3 spells CASRPPGLRNEKLFF. The CDR3 coding sequence is TGTGCCAGCAGGCCACCGGGACTGCGTAATGAAAAACTGTTTTTT. Using reference TRBV27 and TRBJ1-4 for the parts outside the CDR3, the full variable domain is EAQVTQNPRYLITVTGKKLTVTCSQNMNHEYMSWYRQDPGLGLRQIYYSMNVEVTDKGDVPEGYKVSRKEKRNFPLILESPSPNQTSLYFCASRPPGLRNEKLFFGSGTQLSVL.